Following are 19 T cell receptor beta chains from one sample sequenced in a study of T cells expressing NK-cell markers. TCRdb re-called the 5' RACE reads and catalogs CDR3 proteins one per entry, DNA excluded. The sample's table shows approximately 150,000 distinct CDR3 sequences. The specimen sequenced was blood T cells: a sorted CD56 or NKG2C T cell subset, CD4+ or CD8+ T cells, or bulk PBMC T cells (not recorded which). The source is a man aged 18 to 30 in good health.

The genes are TRBV7-6 and TRBJ2-2; checking the TCRdb D call of TRBD1 is not possible without DNA. The CDR3 is made up of 15 amino acids. Germline V CDR1 and CDR2: SGHVS, FNYEAQ. The CDR3 sequence is CASSLGHGSPGELFF.

J is TRBJ2-3 and V is TRBV27; TCRdb proposes TRBD2, but this gene call is untestable without DNA. The CDR3 is 16 residues long. Germline V CDR1 and CDR2: MNHEY, SMNVEV (reference sequence). CDR3 sequence: CASSPGTSGRTDTQYF.

J is TRBJ2-2 and V is TRBV4-1. The CDR3 spans 14 residues. Germline V gene lookup returns CDR1 MGHRA and CDR2 YSYEKL. This chain's CDR3 is CASSQAVVTGELFF.

This chain connects TRBV12-3 or TRBV12-4 to TRBJ2-2; no DNA is available, so the TRBD2 call from TCRdb remains unchecked. The CDR3 has 12 amino acids. The CDR3 region is CASSLKGWELFF.

The gene calls are TRBV6-2 or TRBV6-3 and TRBJ2-2; TCRdb indicates TRBD2, and absent DNA this call remains unverified. The CDR3 loop spans 15 amino acids. The germline gives CDR1 MNHEY, CDR2 SVGEGT. The CDR3 sequence is CASSYSRDSLAELFF.

V gene TRBV11-3 combines with J gene TRBJ2-1; TCRdb names TRBD2, which stays unverified in the absence of DNA. CDR3 size: 15 residues. Germline V gene lookup returns CDR1 SGHNT and CDR2 YENEEA. The CDR3 loop reads CASTPGSGNHNEQFF.

The chain recombines TRBV19 with TRBJ2-1. This CDR3 is 13 amino acids long. Germline loops: CDR1 LNHDA, CDR2 SQIVND (reference sequence). CDR3 protein: CASSISLVNEQFF.

The V and J genes are TRBV29-1 and TRBJ2-7; TCRdb names TRBD1, which stays unverified in the absence of DNA. Germline V gives CDR1 SQVTM, CDR2 ANQGSEA. CDR3 length: 13 residues. CDR3 protein: CSVDRDGAYEQYF.

This chain links TRBV25-1 with TRBJ2-1; there is no DNA to check the TCRdb D call of TRBD1. There are 11 residues in the CDR3. The V gene's germline CDR1 is MGHDK and CDR2 SYGVNS. CDR3 sequence reads: CASTRGGEQFF.

The rearrangement links TRBV11-2 to TRBJ2-1; TCRdb gives TRBD1 as the D gene, but with no DNA this cannot be confirmed. The CDR3 consists of 16 residues. CDR1 SGHAT and CDR2 FQNNGV come from the germline V gene. The CDR3 sequence is CASSPPGSSSYNEQFF.

The chain joins TRBV7-6 to TRBJ2-1. The CDR3 contains 19 residues. CDR1 is SGHVS, CDR2 FNYEAQ, per germline. The CDR3 reads CASSLVLDLGGRSYNEQFF.

The CDR3 spells CAILAGNYNEQFF. This sequence joins TRBV10-3 and TRBJ2-1; the D call from TCRdb, TRBD2, cannot be confirmed without DNA. From germline, CDR1 is ENHRY and CDR2 SYGVKD. The CDR3 spans 13 residues.

The chain has TRBV12-3 or TRBV12-4 and TRBJ1-2. The CDR3 loop spans 12 amino acids. The CDR3 protein is CASSQTHYGYTF.

The chain carries TRBV7-9 and TRBJ2-5; TCRdb's assignment of TRBD1 cannot be checked, as there is no DNA. The CDR3 length is 16 residues. Germline assignment: CDR1 SEHNR and CDR2 FQNEAQ (reference sequence). The CDR3 region is CASSFNRGKDQETQYF.

This chain joins TRBV29-1 and TRBJ1-1; TCRdb indicates TRBD1, and absent DNA this call remains unverified. The CDR3 has 11 amino acids. Germline CDR1 SQVTM, CDR2 ANQGSEA. The CDR3 spells CSVRQGPEAFF.

The chain employs TRBV3-1 and TRBJ2-5; TCRdb's D call of TRBD1 is untestable without DNA. The CDR3 runs 15 residues. Per the germline V gene, CDR1 is LGHDT and CDR2 is YNNKEL (reference sequence). CDR3 residues: CASSRRQGTQETQYF.

This chain's CDR3 is CASSISGKNTEAFF. V and J are TRBV7-9 and TRBJ1-1; TCRdb reports TRBD1, a call that lacks DNA to check it against. This CDR3 has 14 amino acids. Germline CDR1 is SEHNR and CDR2 is FQNEAQ (reference sequence). Combining the CDR3 with reference TRBV7-9 and TRBJ1-1 gives the whole variable domain DTGVSQNPRHKITKRGQNVTFRCDPISEHNRLYWYRQTLGQGPEFLTYFQNEAQLEKSRLLSDRFSAERPKGSFSTLEIQRTEQGDSAMYLCASSISGKNTEAFFGQGTRLTVV.

The chain recombines TRBV14 with TRBJ2-5; TCRdb calls TRBD2, which cannot be checked without DNA. This CDR3 is built from 16 residues. Per the germline V gene, CDR1 is SGHDN and CDR2 is FVKESK. Here the CDR3 reads CASSPLLAEYQETQYF.

The genes are TRBV5-1 and TRBJ2-3; the TRBD1 assignment by TCRdb is unverifiable without DNA. This CDR3 is 15 amino acids long. Per germline, CDR1 SGHRS and CDR2 YFSETQ. CDR3 amino acids: CASSRGTGGTDTQYF.